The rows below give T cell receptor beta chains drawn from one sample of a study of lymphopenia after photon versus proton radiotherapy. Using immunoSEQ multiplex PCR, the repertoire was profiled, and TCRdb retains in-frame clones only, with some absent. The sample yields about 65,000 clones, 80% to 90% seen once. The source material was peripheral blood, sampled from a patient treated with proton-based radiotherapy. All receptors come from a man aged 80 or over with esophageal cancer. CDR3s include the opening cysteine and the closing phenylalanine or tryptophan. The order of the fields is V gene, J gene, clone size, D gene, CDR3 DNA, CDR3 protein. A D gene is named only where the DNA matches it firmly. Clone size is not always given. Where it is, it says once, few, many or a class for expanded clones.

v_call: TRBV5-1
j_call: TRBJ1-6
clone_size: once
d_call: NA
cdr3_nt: TGCGCCAGCAGCTCGACAGGCCCCTATAATTCACCCCTCCACTTT
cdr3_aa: CASSSTGPYNSPLHF

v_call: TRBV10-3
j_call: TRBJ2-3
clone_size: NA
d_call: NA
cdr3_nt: TGTGCCATCAGGAGAGGGACAGATACGCAGTATTTT
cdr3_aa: CAIRRGTDTQYF

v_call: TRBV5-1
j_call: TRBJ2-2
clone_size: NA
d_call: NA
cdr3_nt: TGCGCCAGCAGCTTGGCAGTGACCGGGGAGCTGTTTTTT
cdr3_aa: CASSLAVTGELFF

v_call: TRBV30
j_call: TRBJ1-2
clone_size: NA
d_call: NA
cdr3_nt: TGTGCCTGGAGTGGAGTCTTGAGGACAGAAAGTATCTATGGCTACACCTTC
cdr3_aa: CAWSGVLRTESIYGYTF

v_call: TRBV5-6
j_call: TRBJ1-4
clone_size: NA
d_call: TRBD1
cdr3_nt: TGTGCCAGCAGCTCCTACAGGGGCGGCCATAATGAAAAACTGTTTTTT
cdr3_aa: CASSSYRGGHNEKLFF

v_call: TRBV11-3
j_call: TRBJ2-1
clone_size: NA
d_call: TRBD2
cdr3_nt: TGTGCCAGCAGCTTAGGGACTAGCGGGAACAATGAGCAGTTCTTC
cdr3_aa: CASSLGTSGNNEQFF

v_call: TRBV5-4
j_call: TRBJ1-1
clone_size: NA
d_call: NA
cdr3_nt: TGTGCCAGCAGCCAAGCACCTCCCAGGGGGAACACTGAAGCTTTCTTT
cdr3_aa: CASSQAPPRGNTEAFF

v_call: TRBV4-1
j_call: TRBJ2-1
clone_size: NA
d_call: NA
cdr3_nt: TGCGCCAGCAGCCCCCTGAGTCGTGGGAATGAGCAGTTCTTC
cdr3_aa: CASSPLSRGNEQFF

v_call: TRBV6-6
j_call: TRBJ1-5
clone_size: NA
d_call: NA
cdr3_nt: TGTGCCAGCAGTACCGCCTTTCTTAGCAATCAGCCCCAGCATTTT
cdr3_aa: CASSTAFLSNQPQHF

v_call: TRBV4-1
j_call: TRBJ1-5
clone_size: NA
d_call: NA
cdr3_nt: TGCGCCAGCAGCCAAGGGGCGGGGGGAAGCAATCAGCCCCAGCATTTT
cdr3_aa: CASSQGAGGSNQPQHF

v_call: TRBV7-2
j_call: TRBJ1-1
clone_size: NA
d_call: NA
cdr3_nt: TGTGCCAGCAGCTTACTCGGGCCGACCACTGAAGCTTTCTTT
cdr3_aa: CASSLLGPTTEAFF

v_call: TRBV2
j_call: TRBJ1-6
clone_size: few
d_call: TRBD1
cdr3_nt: TGTGCCAGCAGTGATGTACAGGGGAATTCACCCCTCCACTTT
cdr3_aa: CASSDVQGNSPLHF

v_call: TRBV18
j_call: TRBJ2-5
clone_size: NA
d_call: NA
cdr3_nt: TGTGCCAGCTCACCATTGGGCCGGGAAGCACAAGAGACCCAGTACTTC
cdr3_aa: CASSPLGREAQETQYF

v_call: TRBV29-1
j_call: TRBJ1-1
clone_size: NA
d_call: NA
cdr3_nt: TGCAGCGTTGAAAGGGGATTTAACACTGAAGCTTTCTTT
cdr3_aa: CSVERGFNTEAFF

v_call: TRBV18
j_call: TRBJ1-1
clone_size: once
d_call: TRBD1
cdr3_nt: TGTGCCAGCTCACCTCTCCGGGACAGGGGGACGAACACTGAAGCTTTCTTT
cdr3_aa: CASSPLRDRGTNTEAFF

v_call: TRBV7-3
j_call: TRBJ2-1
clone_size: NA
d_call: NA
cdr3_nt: TGTGCCAGCAGCTTGTCGTTCGCAGGGGATGGTGGTGAGCAGTTCTTC
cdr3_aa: CASSLSFAGDGGEQFF

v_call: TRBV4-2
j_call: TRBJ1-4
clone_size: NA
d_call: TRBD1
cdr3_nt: TGTGCCAGCAGCCAAGCGACAGGGGGTGTTGAAAAACTGTTTTTT
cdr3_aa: CASSQATGGVEKLFF

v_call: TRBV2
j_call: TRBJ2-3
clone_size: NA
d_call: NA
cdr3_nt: TGTGCCAGCATGCTGGCAGATACGCAGTATTTT
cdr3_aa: CASMLADTQYF

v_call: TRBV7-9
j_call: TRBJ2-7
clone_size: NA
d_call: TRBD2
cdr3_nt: TGTGCCAGCAGCTTAACGGGAGGGCCTTGGGACGAGCAGTACTTC
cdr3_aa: CASSLTGGPWDEQYF

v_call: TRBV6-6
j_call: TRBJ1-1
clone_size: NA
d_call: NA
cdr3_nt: TGTGCCAGCAGTTACTCTTCTACGCTCGGAGCTTTCTTT
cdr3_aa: CASSYSSTLGAFF

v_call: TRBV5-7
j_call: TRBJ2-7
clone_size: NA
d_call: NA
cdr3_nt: TGTGCCAGCAGCCTCTCCCGAGGGACAACCTACGAGCAGTACTTC
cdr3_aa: CASSLSRGTTYEQYF

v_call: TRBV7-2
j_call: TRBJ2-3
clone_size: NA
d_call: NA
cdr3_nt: TGTGCCAGCAGCTTACGGGGAAGGGATACGCAGTATTTT
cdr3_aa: CASSLRGRDTQYF

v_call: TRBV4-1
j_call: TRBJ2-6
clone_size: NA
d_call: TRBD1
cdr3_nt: TGCGCCAGCAGCCAACCTCGACAGGGACGCTCTGGGGCCAACGTCCTGACTTTC
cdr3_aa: CASSQPRQGRSGANVLTF

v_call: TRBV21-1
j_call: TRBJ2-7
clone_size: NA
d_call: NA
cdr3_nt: TGTGCCAGCAGCAAGGTAAAATTATGGCGGACAGCCTACGAGCAGTACTTC
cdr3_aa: CASSKVKLWRTAYEQYF

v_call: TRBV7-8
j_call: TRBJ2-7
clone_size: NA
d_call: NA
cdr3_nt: TGTGCCAGCAGCTTAGGAGAGGGGTGGCCCGCGTCCTACGAGCAGTACTTC
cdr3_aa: CASSLGEGWPASYEQYF

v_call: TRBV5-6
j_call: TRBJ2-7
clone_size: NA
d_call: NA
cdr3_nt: TGTGCCAGCAGCTTGGTGTCCGGGGTTCACCAGGACGAGCAGTACTTC
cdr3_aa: CASSLVSGVHQDEQYF

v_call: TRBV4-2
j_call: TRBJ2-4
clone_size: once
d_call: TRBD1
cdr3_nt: TGTGCCAGCAGCCCGACCCCGGGACAGGGGATTAACATTCAGTACTTC
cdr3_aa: CASSPTPGQGINIQYF